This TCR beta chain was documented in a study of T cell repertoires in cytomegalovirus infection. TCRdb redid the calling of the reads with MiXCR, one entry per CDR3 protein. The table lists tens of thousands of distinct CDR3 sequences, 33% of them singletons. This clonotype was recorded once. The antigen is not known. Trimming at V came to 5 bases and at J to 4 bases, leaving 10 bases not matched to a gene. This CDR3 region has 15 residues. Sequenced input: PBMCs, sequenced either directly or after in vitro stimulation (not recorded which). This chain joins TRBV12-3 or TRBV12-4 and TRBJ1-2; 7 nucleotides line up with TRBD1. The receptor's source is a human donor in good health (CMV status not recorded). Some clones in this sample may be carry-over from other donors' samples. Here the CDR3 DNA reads TGTGCCAGCAGTCCCACCCAGGGACAGCTCTATGGCTACACCTTC. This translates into CASSPTQGQLYGYTF.